The clone carrying this T cell receptor beta chain was counted ten times or more. The antigen remains undetermined. V lost 6 bases and J 2 bases, leaving 15 bases between the germline ends. CDR1 and CDR2 from the germline V gene are SGHTA and FQGTGA. The CDR3 spans 15 residues. Time point defined: newly diagnosed GD, antithyroid drugs for less than 3 months. Scientists built the TCR library using RNA that was extracted from PBMCs. This sample is drawn from a study of regulatory T cells in long-lasting Graves disease. Points from the study as a whole: Persistent Graves' patients showed less TCR diversity than newly diagnosed patients showed.

Arm-PCR of CDR3 regions and iRepertoire HTBI primers were the basis on which TCR beta libraries were built. TCRdb reprocessed the multiplex PCR reads via MiXCR and lists one record per CDR3 protein. The sample gives roughly 360,000 distinct CDR3 sequences, over 9.5% of which show up once; 15% to 20% is in the top ten. The same specimen was also included in a second study, on T cells in Graves' hyperthyroidism and ophthalmopathy. That source notes: The hyperthyroidism was newly diagnosed and had lasted under 2 months; the patients were aged 18 to 65. Most thyroid-expanded clonotypes above 0.001 were also found in blood.

The clonotype originates from a woman younger than 30 with Graves disease. The rearrangement links TRBV7-3 to TRBJ2-3; D might be TRBD1 (5 bases). The sequenced sample was peripheral blood mononuclear cells (PBMCs), obtained at new diagnosis, from a patient treated with antithyroid drugs. CDR3 sequence (DNA): TGTGCCAGCAGTCTAAGGGGCACCGCCACAGATACGCAGTATTTT. Its protein is CASSLRGTATDTQYF.